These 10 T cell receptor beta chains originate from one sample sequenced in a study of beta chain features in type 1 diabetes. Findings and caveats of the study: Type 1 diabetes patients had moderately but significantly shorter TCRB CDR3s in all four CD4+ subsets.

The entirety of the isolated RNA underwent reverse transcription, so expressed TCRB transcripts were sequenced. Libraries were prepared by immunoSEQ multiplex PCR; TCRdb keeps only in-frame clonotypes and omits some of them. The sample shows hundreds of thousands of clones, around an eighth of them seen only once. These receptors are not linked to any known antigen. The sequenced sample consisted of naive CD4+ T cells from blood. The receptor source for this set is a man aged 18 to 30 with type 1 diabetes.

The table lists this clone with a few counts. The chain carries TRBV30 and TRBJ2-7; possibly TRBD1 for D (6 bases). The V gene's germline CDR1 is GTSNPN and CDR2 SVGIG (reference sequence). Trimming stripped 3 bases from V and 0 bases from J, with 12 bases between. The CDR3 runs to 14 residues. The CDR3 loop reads CAWRKKGDSYEQYF. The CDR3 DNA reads TGTGCCTGGAGGAAGAAGGGGGACTCCTACGAGCAGTACTTC.

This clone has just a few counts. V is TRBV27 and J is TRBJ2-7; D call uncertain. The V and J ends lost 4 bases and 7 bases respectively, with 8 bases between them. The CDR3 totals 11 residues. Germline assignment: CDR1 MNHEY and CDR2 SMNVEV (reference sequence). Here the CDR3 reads CASSSYREQYF. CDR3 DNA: TGTGCCAGCAGTTCCTATAGGGAGCAGTACTTC.

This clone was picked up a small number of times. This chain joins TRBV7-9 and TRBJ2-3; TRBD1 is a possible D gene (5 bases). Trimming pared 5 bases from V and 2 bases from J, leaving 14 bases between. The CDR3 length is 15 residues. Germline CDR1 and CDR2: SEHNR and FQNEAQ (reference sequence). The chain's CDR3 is CASSIGHLSTDTQYF. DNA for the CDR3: TGTGCCAGCAGCATTGGACACCTCTCCACAGATACGCAGTATTTT. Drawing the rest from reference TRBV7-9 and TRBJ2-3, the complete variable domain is DTGVSQNPRHKITKRGQNVTFRCDPISEHNRLYWYRQTLGQGPEFLTYFQNEAQLEKSRLLSDRFSAERPKGSFSTLEIQRTEQGDSAMYLCASSIGHLSTDTQYFGPGTRLTVL.

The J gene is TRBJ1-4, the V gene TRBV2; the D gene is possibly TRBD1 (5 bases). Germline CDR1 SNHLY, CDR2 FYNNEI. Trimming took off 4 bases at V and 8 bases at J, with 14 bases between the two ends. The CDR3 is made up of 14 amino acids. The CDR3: CASSVRSQGEKLFF. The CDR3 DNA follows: TGTGCCAGCAGTGTCCGAAGTCAGGGAGAAAAACTGTTTTTT.

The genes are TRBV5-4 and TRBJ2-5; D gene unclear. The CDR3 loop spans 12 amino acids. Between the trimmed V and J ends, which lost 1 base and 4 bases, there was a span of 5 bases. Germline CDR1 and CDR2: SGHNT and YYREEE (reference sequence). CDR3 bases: TGTGCCAGCAGCTTGCTTCGAGAGACCCAGTACTTC. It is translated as CASSLLRETQYF.

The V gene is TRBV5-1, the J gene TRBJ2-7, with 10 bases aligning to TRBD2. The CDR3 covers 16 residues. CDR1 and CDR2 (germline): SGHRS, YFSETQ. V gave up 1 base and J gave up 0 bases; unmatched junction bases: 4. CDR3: CASSLRLAGVSYEQYF. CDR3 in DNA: TGCGCCAGCAGCTTGCGGCTAGCGGGGGTCTCCTACGAGCAGTACTTC.

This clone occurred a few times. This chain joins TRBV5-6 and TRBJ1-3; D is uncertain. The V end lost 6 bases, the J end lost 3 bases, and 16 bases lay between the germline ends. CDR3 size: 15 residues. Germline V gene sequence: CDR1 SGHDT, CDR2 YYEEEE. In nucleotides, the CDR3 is TGTGCCAGCAACCAAGACATCTCGGGTGGAAACACCATATATTTT. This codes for CASNQDISGGNTIYF.

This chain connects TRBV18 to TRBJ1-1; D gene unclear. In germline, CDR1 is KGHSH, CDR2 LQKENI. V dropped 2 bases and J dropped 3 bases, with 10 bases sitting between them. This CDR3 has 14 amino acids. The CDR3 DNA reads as TGTGCCAGCTCACCAAAGGCCGCCGACACTGAAGCTTTCTTT. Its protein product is CASSPKAADTEAFF. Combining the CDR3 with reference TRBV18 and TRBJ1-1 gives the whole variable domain NAGVMQNPRHLVRRRGQEARLRCSPMKGHSHVYWYRQLPEEGLKFMVYLQKENIIDESGMPKERFSAEFPKEGPSILRIQQVVRGDSAAYFCASSPKAADTEAFFGQGTRLTVV.

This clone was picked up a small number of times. Here the CDR3 DNA reads TGTGCCAGCAGCACCTCCCTGGGAAGAACCTATGGCTACACCTTC. Amino acid sequence: CASSTSLGRTYGYTF. The chain is built from TRBV14 and TRBJ1-2; D is unresolved. CDR3 size: 15 residues. Trimming stripped 5 bases from V and 4 bases from J, with 17 bases between. The germline CDR1 and CDR2 sequences are SGHDN and FVKESK.

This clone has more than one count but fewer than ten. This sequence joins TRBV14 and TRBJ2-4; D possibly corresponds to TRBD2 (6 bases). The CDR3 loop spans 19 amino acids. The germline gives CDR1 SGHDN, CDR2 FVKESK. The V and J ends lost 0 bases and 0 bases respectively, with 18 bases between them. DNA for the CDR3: TGTGCCAGCAGCCAAGATTCCGGGCCAGAGGGACTAGCCAAAAACATTCAGTACTTC. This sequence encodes CASSQDSGPEGLAKNIQYF. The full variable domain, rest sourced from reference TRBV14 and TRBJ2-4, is EAGVTQFPSHSVIEKGQTVTLRCDPISGHDNLYWYRRVMGKEIKFLLHFVKESKQDESGMPNNRFLAERTGGTYSTLKVQPAELEDSGVYFCASSQDSGPEGLAKNIQYFGAGTRLSVL.